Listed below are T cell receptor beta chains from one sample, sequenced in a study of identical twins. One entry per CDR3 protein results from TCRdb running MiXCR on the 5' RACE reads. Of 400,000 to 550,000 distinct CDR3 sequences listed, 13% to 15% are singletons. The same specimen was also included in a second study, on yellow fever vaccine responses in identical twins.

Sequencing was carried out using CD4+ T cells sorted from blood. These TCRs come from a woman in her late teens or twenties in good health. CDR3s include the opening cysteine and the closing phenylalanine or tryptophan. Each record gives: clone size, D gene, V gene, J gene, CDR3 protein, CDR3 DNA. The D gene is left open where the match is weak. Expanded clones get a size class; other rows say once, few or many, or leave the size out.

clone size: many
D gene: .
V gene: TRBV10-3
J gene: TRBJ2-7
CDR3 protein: CAISVGAAQYF
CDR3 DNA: TGTGCCATCAGTGTCGGGGCGGCCCAGTACTTC

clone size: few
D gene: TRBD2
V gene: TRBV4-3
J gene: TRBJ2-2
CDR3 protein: CASSLLAVTGELFF
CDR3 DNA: TGCGCCAGCAGCCTACTAGCGGTCACCGGGGAGCTGTTTTTT

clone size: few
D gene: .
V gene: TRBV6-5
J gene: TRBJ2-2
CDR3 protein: CASSYSSGGTNTGELFF
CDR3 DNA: TGTGCCAGCAGTTACTCTTCGGGGGGCACGAACACCGGGGAGCTGTTTTTT

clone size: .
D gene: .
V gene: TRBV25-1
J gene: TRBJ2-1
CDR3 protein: CASSLAEGHEQFF
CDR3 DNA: TGTGCCAGCAGTCTTGCGGAAGGGCATGAGCAGTTCTTC

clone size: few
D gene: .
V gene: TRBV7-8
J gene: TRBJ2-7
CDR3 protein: CASSRRAGIGSYEQYF
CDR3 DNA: TGTGCCAGCAGCCGGCGAGCTGGGATAGGTTCCTACGAGCAGTACTTC

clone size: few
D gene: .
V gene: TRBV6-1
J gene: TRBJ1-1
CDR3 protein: CASSRGAATEAFF
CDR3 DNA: TGTGCCAGCAGCAGGGGTGCGGCCACTGAAGCTTTCTTT

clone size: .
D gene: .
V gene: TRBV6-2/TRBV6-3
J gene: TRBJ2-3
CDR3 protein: CASSYSLREISGDTQYF
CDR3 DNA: TGTGCCAGCAGTTACTCGCTTCGGGAGATCTCCGGAGATACGCAGTATTTT

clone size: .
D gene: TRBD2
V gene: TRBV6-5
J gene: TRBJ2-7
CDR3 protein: CASSYVAGGSWAYEQYF
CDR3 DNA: TGTGCCAGCAGTTACGTAGCGGGAGGGAGTTGGGCCTACGAGCAGTACTTC

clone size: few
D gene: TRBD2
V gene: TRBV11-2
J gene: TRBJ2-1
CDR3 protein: CASSFTSGGNNEQFF
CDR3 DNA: TGTGCCAGCAGCTTCACTAGCGGGGGTAACAATGAGCAGTTCTTC

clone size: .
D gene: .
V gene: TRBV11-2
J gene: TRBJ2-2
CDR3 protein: CASSWDATGELFF
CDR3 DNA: TGTGCCAGCAGCTGGGACGCCACCGGGGAGCTGTTTTTT

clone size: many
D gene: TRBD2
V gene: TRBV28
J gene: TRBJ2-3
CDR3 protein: CASTLAGGPDTQYF
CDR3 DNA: TGTGCCAGCACCTTAGCGGGGGGGCCAGATACGCAGTATTTT

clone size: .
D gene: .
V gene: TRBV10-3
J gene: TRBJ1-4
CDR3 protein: CAISESRRTNEKLFF
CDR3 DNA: TGTGCCATCAGTGAAAGCCGACGGACTAATGAAAAACTGTTTTTT

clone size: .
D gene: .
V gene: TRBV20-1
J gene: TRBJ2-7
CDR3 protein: CSPSGSGSYEQYF
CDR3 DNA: TGCAGCCCCTCGGGGTCCGGCTCCTACGAGCAGTACTTC

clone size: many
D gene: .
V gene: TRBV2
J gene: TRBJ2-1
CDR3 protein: CASKPQGGGSSYNEQFF
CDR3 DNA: TGTGCCAGCAAGCCGCAGGGAGGGGGAAGCTCCTACAATGAGCAGTTCTTC

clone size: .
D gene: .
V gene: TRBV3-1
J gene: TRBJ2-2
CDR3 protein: CASSQDQIGRGNTGELFF
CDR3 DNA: TGTGCCAGCAGCCAAGATCAAATCGGAAGAGGGAACACCGGGGAGCTGTTTTTT

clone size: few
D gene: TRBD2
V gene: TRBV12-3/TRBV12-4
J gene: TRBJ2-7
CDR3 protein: CASSPLAGGPVTYEQYF
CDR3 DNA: TGTGCCAGCAGCCCGCTAGCGGGAGGGCCCGTCACCTACGAGCAGTACTTC

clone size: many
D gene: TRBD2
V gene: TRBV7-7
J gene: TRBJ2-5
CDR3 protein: CASSQRGGQETQYF
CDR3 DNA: TGTGCTAGCAGCCAGCGGGGGGGCCAAGAGACCCAGTACTTC

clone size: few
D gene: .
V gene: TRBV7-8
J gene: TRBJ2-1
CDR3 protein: CASSLAWNEQFF
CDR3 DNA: TGTGCCAGCAGCTTAGCGTGGAATGAGCAGTTCTTC

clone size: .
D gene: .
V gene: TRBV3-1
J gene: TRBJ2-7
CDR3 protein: CASSQDSDRHEQYF
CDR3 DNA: TGTGCCAGCAGCCAAGACTCCGACAGGCACGAGCAGTACTTC

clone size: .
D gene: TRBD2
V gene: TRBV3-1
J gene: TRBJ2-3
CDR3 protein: CASSQAKRGGQDTQYF
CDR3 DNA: TGTGCCAGCAGCCAGGCAAAGCGGGGGGGCCAGGATACGCAGTATTTT

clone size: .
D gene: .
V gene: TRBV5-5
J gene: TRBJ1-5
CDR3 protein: CASSYATALGNQPQHF
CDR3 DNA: TGTGCCAGCAGCTATGCGACAGCCTTAGGCAATCAGCCCCAGCATTTT

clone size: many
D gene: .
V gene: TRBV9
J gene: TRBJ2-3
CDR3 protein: CASSRPSTDTQYF
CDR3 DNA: TGTGCCAGCAGCCGGCCGAGCACAGATACGCAGTATTTT

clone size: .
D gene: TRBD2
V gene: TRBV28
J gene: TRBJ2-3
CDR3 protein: CASSTQLAGGPGGADTQYF
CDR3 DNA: TGTGCCAGCAGCACCCAACTAGCGGGGGGGCCGGGTGGGGCAGATACGCAGTATTTT

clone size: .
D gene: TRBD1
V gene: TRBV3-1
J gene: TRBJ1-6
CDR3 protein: CASSQDYSRGNSPLHF
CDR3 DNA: TGTGCCAGCAGCCAAGATTATAGCAGGGGGAATTCACCCCTCCACTTT

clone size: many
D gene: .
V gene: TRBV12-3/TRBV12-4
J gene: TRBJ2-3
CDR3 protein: CASSLGQGGTDTQYF
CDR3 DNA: TGCGCCAGCAGCCTCGGCCAGGGCGGCACAGATACGCAGTATTTT

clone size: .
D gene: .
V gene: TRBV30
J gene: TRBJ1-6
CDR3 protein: CACETGKSPLHF
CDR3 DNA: TGTGCCTGCGAGACAGGAAAATCACCCCTCCACTTT

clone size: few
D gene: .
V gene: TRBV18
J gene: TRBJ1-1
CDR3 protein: CASSAEWGKDKAFF
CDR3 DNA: TGTGCCAGCTCAGCTGAATGGGGGAAGGATAAAGCTTTCTTT

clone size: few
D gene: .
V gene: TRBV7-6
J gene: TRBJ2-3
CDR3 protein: CASSLGALDTQYF
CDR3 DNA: TGTGCCAGCAGCTTAGGGGCCTTGGATACGCAGTATTTT

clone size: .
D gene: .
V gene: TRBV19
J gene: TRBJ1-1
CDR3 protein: CASSIEHRTEAFF
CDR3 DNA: TGTGCCAGTAGTATAGAACACCGCACTGAAGCTTTCTTT

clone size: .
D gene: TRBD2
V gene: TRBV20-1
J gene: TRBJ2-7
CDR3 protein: CSARSPGGKSYEQYF
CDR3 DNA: TGCAGTGCTAGGAGCCCCGGGGGGAAGTCCTACGAGCAGTACTTC

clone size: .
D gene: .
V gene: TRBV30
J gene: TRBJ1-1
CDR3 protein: CAWSVGFGTEAFF
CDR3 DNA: TGTGCCTGGAGTGTTGGGTTTGGCACTGAAGCTTTCTTT

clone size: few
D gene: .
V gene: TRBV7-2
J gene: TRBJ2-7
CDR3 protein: CASSPFVEQYF
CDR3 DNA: TGTGCCAGCAGCCCCTTCGTCGAGCAGTACTTC

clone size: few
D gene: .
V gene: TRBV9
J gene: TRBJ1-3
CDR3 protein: CASSVGGPVGNTIYF
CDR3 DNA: TGTGCCAGCAGCGTCGGTGGTCCAGTAGGAAACACCATATATTTT

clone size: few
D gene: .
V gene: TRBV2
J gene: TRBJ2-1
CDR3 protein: CATQGKNPYNEQFF
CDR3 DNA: TGTGCCACCCAGGGGAAGAACCCCTACAATGAGCAGTTCTTC

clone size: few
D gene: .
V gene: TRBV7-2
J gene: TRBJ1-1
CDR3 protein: CASSSATGNTEAFF
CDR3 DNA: TGTGCCAGCAGCTCGGCCACTGGGAACACTGAAGCTTTCTTT

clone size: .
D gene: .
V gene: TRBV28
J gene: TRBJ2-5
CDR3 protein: CASSVGSGETQYF
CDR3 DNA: TGTGCCAGCAGTGTAGGGTCCGGAGAGACCCAGTACTTC

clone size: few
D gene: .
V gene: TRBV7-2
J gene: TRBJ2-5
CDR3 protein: CASRPTRASQETQYF
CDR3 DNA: TGTGCCAGCAGACCCACTCGAGCTTCCCAAGAGACCCAGTACTTC

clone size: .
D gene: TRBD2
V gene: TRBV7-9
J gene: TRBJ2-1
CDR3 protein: CASSLTTGLGYEQFF
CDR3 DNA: TGTGCCAGCAGCTTAACTACGGGACTAGGCTATGAGCAGTTCTTC